This paragraph reports one T cell receptor beta chain. This entry comes from a study of blood T cell repertoires in COVID-19. About the research overall: Whether acute or convalescent, the COVID-19 samples came from the United States, Italy and Spain. Sources were T cells, B-cell-depleted T cells, or PBMCs; the material itself was cDNA or gDNA.

The CDR3 consists of 15 residues. The germline gives CDR1 KGHSH, CDR2 LQKENI. The germline V and J ends were trimmed by 5 bases and 8 bases, with 16 bases remaining between them. Original processing methods: It was from reference gene primer amplification that nucleated cell counts were estimated. Profiling relied on immunoSEQ multiplex PCR, and the TCRdb table lists in-frame clones only, not all of them. Clone size and V and J calls were adopted from that table, with D and trimming inferred from the DNA. Of about 150,000 clones in the sample, 70% to 90% were seen once. V and J are TRBV18 and TRBJ1-6, with TRBD1 as a possible D gene (5 bases). This sequence was found in a man aged 55 to 70 with active or convalescent COVID-19. Sequencing input: peripheral blood. As DNA, the CDR3 is TGTGCCAGCTCATCTAGACCGCCGGGGGATTCACCCCTCCACTTT. Protein product: CASSSRPPGDSPLHF.